This T cell receptor (beta chain) stems from a study of spatial heterogeneity in lung cancer. For the study at large: There were, on average, more than eight raw-read appearances for each unique TCR and UMI combination.

This CDR3 region has 15 residues. V lost 5 bases to trimming and J lost 0 bases, with 11 bases between them. From germline, CDR1 is SGHRS and CDR2 YFSETQ. A unique molecular identifier was attached to every TCR cDNA molecule. TCRdb passed the 5' RACE reads through MiXCR, listing each CDR3 protein once. Found here are about 56,000 distinct CDR3 sequences, 7.5% to 9% of them singletons; the top ten hold over 12%. Study outcomes and limitations: Ubiquitous expanded tumor TCRs surfaced in blood more at resection than they did at follow-up.

Notes on this clonotype: What it binds is unknown.

Time point reported: sample taken at primary tumor resection. Whole RNA, isolated from tumor, nontumor lung or frozen PBMC, was sequenced without prior sorting. The chain recombines TRBV5-1 with TRBJ2-2; D is perhaps TRBD1 (5 bases). The receptor comes from a female donor with early-stage non-small cell lung cancer. The sequences come from PBMCs, collected at surgery. The CDR3 DNA reads TGCGCCAGCAGTTCGGACACCACGAACACCGGGGAGCTGTTTTTT. Its protein product is CASSSDTTNTGELFF.